This TCR beta chain was sequenced in a study of metastatic and nonmetastatic thyroid tumors (dated by TCRdb to 2019 to 2021). Notes on the research overall: The researchers compared repertoires between peripheral blood samples and tumor or nodule tissue samples from patients with malignant or benign thyroid disease. What the authors observed across the whole study: TCR beta diversity was reported as significantly higher in malignant tumors than in benign nodules, in both blood and tumor samples.

Library generation was performed with PCR. Sequencing instrument: Illumina HiSeq 4000. The TCR beta-chain CDR3 region of each patient was profiled by high-throughput sequencing. On the authors' methods: A classifier to discriminate distant-metastatic papillary thyroid cancer patients was built from CDR3 differences across clinicopathological groups. To measure repertoire diversity the researchers used the Shannon index, while the Morisita-Horn index served to gauge how similar the tumor and blood repertoires were. TCRdb redid the processing of the public reads, applying fastp at Q25 and MiXCR, and retained in-frame beta chains. The V and J calls and clone size are TCRdb's, not the authors'. A total of 15,000 to 20,000 clones appear in this sample, around 23% of them only once. 15% of the sample is held by the ten biggest clonotypes. CDR1 and CDR2 were assigned from the germline V gene as MNHNS and SASEGT. V and J lose 4 bases and 4 bases, and a span of 18 bases separates them. Reading from cysteine to phenylalanine, the CDR3 counts 16 amino acids. Just the 48-base CDR3 DNA is kept, in frame starting at base 1.

None of the patients had been given any treatment before thyroid surgery. The study retrospectively analysed patient clinical samples collected from about 2012 to 2018 using T-cell receptor beta sequencing. This clone showed up just a few times. The antigen this receptor binds is unknown. Per-base qualities were not stored, and no clone one base away is much larger. The specimen was adjacent normal tissue. The V and J segments used are TRBV6-1 and TRBJ2-3; a tentative D call is TRBD2 (5 bases match). The sequence derives from a female donor with papillary thyroid cancer or a benign thyroid nodule (not recorded which). Some clones in this sample may be carry-over from other donors' samples. At the DNA level, the sequence is TGTGCCAGCAGTGTTATAACTAGTCGGGAACCAGATACGCAGTATTTT. It translates to CASSVITSREPDTQYF.